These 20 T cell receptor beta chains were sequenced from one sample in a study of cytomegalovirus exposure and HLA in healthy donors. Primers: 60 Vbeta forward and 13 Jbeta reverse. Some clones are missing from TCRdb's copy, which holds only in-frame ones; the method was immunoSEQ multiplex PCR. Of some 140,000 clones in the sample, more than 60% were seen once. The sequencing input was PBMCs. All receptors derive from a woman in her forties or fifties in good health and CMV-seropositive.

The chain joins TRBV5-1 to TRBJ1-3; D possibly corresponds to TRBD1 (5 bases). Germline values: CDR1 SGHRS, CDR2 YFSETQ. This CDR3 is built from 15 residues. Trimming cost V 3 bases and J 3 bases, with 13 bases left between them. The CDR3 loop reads CASSSEGLRGNTIYF. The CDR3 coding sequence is TGCGCCAGCAGCTCGGAGGGGTTGCGTGGAAACACCATATATTTT.

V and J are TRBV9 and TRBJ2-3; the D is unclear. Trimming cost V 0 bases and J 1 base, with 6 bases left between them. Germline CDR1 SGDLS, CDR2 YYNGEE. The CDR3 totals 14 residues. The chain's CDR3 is CASSVVEGTDTQYF. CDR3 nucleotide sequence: TGTGCCAGCAGCGTAGTTGAGGGCACAGATACGCAGTATTTT.

The CDR3 region is CASSPNRFPWEQYF. The CDR3 bases are TGTGCCAGCAGTCCTAACAGGTTCCCCTGGGAGCAGTACTTC. This chain links TRBV2 with TRBJ2-7, with a weak D call TRBD1 (5 bases). Germline CDR1 reads SNHLY; CDR2 reads FYNNEI. The CDR3 totals 14 residues. Trimming took off 5 bases at V and 7 bases at J, with 18 bases between the two ends.

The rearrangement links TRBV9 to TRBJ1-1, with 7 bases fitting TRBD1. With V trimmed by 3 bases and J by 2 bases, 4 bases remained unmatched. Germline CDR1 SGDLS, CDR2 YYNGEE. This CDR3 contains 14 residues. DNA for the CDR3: TGTGCCAGCAGCGGTGACAGGGAAAACACTGAAGCTTTCTTT. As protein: CASSGDRENTEAFF.

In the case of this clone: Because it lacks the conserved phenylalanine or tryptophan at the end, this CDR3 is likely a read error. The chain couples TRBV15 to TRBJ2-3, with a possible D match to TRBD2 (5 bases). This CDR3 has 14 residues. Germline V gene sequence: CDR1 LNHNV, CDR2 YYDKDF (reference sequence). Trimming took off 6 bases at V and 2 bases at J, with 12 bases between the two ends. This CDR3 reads CATRKVGVTDTQYL. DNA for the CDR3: TGTGCCACCAGAAAAGTGGGAGTCACAGATACGCAGTATCTT.

CDR3 nucleotide sequence: TGTGCCAGCAGAAGGGACTTCAGCTCCTACGAGCAGTACTTC. Protein sequence: CASRRDFSSYEQYF. The gene calls are TRBV6-5 and TRBJ2-7, with D maybe TRBD2 (6 bases). CDR1 MNHEY and CDR2 SVGAGI come from the germline V gene. The CDR3 has 14 residues. The V end was cut by 6 bases, the J end by 0 bases, with 12 bases between.

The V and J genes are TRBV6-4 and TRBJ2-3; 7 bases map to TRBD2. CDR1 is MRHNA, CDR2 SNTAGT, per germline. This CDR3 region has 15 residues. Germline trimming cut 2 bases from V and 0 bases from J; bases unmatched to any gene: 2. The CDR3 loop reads CASSDRGVSTDTQYF. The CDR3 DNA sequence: TGTGCCAGCAGTGACCGGGGGGTTAGCACAGATACGCAGTATTTT.

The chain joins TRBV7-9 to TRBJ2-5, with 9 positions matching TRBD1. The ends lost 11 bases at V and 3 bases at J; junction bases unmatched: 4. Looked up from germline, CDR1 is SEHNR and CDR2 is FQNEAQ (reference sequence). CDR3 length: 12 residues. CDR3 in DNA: TGTGCCGTGGACAGGGGAGAAGAGACCCAGTACTTC. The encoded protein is CAVDRGEETQYF.

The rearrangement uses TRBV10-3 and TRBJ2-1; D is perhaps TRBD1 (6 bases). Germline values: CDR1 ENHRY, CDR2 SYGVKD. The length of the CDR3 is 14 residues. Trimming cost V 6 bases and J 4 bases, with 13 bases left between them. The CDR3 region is CAIRTGTTYNEQFF. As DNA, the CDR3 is TGTGCCATCAGGACGGGGACAACGTACAATGAGCAGTTCTTC.

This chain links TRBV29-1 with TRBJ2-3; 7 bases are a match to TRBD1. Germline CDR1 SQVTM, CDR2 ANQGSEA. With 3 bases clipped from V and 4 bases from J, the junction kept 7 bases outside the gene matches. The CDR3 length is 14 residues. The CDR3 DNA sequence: TGCAGCGTTGAGGGTTCGACAGGGCCAGATACGCAGTATTTT. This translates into CSVEGSTGPDTQYF.

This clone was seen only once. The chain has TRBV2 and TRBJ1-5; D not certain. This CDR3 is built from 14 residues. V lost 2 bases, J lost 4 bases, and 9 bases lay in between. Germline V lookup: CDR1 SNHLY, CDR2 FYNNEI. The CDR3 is CASSEPNGNQPQHF. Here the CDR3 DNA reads TGTGCCAGCAGTGAACCTAACGGGAATCAGCCCCAGCATTTT.

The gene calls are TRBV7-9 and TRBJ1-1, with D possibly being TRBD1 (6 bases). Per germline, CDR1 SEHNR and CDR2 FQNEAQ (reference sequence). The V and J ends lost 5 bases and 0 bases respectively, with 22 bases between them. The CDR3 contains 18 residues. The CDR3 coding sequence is TGTGCCAGCAGCACCAACAAGATTGGGGGCAGCATGAACACTGAAGCTTTCTTT. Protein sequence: CASSTNKIGGSMNTEAFF.

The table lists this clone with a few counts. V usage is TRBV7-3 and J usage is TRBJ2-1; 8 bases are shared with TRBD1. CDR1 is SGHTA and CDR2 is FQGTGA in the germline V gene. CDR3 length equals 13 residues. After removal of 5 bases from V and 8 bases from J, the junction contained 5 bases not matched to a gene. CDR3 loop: CASSPTGEHEQFF. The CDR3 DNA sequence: TGTGCCAGCAGCCCGACAGGGGAACATGAGCAGTTCTTC.

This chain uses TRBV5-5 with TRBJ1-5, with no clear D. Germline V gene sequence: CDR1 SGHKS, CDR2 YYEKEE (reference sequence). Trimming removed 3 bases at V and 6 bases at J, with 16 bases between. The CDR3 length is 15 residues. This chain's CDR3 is CASSSLPAGSQPQHF. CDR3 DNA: TGTGCCAGCAGCTCTCTACCCGCGGGGTCTCAGCCCCAGCATTTT.

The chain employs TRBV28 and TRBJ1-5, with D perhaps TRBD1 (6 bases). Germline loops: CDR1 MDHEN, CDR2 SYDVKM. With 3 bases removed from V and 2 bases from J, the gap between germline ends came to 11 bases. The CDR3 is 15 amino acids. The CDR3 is CASSFTGKGNQPQHF. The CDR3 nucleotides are TGTGCCAGCAGTTTTACAGGGAAGGGCAATCAGCCCCAGCATTTT. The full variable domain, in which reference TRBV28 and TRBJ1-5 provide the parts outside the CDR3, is DVKVTQSSRYLVKRTGEKVFLECVQDMDHENMFWYRQDPGLGLRLIYFSYDVKMKEKGDIPEGYSVSREKKERFSLILESASTNQTSMYLCASSFTGKGNQPQHFGDGTRLSIL.

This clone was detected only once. The CDR3 protein is CASSSGTSGVRKLEQYF. CDR3 in DNA: TGTGCCAGCAGCTCAGGGACTAGCGGGGTACGGAAGCTCGAGCAGTACTTC. J is TRBJ2-7 and V is TRBV5-4; 13 positions agree with TRBD2. CDR1 and CDR2 (germline): SGHNT, YYREEE (reference sequence). V lost 3 bases to trimming and J lost 6 bases; unmatched junction nucleotides: 12. The CDR3 runs 17 residues. The complete variable domain, with remaining parts taken from reference TRBV5-4 and TRBJ2-7, reads ETGVTQSPTHLIKTRGQQVTLRCSSQSGHNTVSWYQQALGQGPQFIFQYYREEENGRGNFPPRFSGLQFPNYSSELNVNALELDDSALYLCASSSGTSGVRKLEQYFGPGTRLTVT.

As DNA, the CDR3 is TGTGCCAGTAGTATTGGCAGGGTCGGTGATAGCTACACCTTC. Translating gives CASSIGRVGDSYTF. The chain is built from TRBV19 and TRBJ1-2, with D perhaps TRBD1 (5 bases). Germline V gives CDR1 LNHDA, CDR2 SQIVND (reference sequence). This CDR3 spans 14 amino acids. Deletions cut 3 bases from V and 9 bases from J, with 17 bases between.

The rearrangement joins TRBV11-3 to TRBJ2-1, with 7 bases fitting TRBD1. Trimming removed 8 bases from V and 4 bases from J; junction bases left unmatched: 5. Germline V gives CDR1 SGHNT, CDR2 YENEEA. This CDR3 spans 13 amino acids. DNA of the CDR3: TGTGCCAGCTCTCCGGACAGGTACAATGAGCAGTTCTTC. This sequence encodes CASSPDRYNEQFF.

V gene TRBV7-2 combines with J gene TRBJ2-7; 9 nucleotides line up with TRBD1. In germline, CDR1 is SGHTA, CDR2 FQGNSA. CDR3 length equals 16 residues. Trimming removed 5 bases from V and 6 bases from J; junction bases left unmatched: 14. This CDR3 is CASSRVTGQGSREQYF. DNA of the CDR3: TGTGCCAGCAGCCGAGTCACGGGACAGGGATCTCGCGAGCAGTACTTC.

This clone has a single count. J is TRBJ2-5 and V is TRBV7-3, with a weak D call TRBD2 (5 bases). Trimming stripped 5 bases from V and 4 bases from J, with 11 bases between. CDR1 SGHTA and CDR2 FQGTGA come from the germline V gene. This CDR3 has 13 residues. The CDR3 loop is CASSRSVPETQYF. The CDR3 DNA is TGTGCCAGCAGCCGTAGCGTTCCAGAGACCCAGTACTTC.